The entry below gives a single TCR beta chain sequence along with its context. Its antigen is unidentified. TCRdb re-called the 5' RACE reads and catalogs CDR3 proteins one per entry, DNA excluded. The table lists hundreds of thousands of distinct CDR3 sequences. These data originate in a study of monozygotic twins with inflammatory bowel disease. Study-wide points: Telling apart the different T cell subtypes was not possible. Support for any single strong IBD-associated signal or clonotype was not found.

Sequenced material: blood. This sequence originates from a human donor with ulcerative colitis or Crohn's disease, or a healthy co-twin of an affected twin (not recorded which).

CDR3 loop: CASREARGGTDTQYF. This chain links TRBV21-1 with TRBJ2-3; there is no DNA to check the TCRdb D call of TRBD1. TRBV21-1 is tagged as a pseudogene. CDR3 length: 15 amino acids.